Included here is one T cell receptor beta chain sequence, with context. The record originates from a study of T cell changes during pregnancy in multiple sclerosis. The assay was immunoSEQ multiplex PCR, and TCRdb's table has in-frame clones only and misses some. The repertoire has tens of thousands of clones, about 88% of them found once; the top ten carry around 1.2%. The CDR3 is 14 residues long. Trimming removed 4 bases from V and 4 bases from J; junction bases left unmatched: 3. Germline V gene lookup returns CDR1 SGHAT and CDR2 FQNNGV. Here the sequenced sample was CD4+ T cells from peripheral blood mononuclear cells, taken in the first trimester of pregnancy. V is TRBV11-2 and J is TRBJ1-4; TRBD1 matches 7 bases. The origin of this receptor is a female donor with multiple sclerosis, enrolled in a pregnancy study. The CDR3 loop is CASSSTGLNEKLFF. In nucleotides, the CDR3 is TGTGCCAGCAGCTCGACAGGGCTTAATGAAAAACTGTTTTTT.